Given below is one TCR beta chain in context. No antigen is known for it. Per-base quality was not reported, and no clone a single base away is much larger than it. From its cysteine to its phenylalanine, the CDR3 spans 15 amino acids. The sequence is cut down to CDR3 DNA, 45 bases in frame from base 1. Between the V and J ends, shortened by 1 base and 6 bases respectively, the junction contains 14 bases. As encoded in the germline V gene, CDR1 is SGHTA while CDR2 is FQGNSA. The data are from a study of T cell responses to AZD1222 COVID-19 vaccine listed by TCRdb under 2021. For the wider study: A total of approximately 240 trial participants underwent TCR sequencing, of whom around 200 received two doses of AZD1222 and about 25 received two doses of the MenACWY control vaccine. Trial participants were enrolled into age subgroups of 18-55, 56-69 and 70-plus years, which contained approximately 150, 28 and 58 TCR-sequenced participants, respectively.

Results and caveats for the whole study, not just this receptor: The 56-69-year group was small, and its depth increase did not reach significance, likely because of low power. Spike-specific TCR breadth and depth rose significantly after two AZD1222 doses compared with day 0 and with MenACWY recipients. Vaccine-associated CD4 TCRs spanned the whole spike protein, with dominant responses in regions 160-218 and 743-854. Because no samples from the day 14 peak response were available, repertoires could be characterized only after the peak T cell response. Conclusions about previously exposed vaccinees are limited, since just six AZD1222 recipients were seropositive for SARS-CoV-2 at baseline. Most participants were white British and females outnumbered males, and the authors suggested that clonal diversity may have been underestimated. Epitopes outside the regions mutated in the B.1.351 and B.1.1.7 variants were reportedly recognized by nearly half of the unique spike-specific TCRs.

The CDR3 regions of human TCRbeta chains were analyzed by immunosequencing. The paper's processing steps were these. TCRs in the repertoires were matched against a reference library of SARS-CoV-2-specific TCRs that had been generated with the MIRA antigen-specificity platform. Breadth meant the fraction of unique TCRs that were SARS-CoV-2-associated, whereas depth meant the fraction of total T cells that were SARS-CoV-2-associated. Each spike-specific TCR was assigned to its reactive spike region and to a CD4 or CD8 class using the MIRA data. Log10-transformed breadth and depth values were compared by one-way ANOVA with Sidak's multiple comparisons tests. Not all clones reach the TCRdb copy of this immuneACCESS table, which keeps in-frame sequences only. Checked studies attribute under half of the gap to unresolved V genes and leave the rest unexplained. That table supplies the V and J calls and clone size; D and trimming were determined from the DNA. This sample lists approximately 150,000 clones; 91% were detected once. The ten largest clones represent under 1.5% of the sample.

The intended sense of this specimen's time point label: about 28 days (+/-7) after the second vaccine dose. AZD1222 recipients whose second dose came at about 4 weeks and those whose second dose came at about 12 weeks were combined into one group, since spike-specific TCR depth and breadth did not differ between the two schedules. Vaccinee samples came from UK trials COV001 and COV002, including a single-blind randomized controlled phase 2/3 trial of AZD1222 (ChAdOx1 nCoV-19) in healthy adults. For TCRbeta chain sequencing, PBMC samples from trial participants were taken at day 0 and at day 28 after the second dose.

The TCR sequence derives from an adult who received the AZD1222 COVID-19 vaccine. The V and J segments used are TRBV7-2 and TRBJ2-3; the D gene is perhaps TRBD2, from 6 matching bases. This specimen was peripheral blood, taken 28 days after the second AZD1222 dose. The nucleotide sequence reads TGTGCCAGCAGCTTAGGAGAGACCCGGGGGGATACGCAGTATTTT. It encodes CASSLGETRGDTQYF.